This paragraph covers one TCR beta chain sequence. Antigen specificity is unknown. In germline, CDR1 is MNHEY, CDR2 SVGEGT. The CDR3 spans 17 residues. The J segment lost 3 bases and the V segment lost 0 bases, leaving 6 bases of the junction unmatched. The assay was immunoSEQ multiplex PCR, and TCRdb's table has in-frame clones only and misses some. This table holds fewer than 800,000 clones, about 89% found once. The data were taken from a study of Ad26.COV2.S vaccination and SARS-CoV-2 variants. Overall study: Ad26.COV2.S given intramuscularly, once or twice 56 days apart.

General study results and limits: Post-vaccination breadth of spike-specific CD8+ and CD4+ T cell responses was reportedly substantial. Similar non-spike TCR breadth was seen in vaccine and placebo recipients.

Described treatment: some 20 received Ad26.COV2.S at low or high dose, single or two shots; about 5 received placebo; per-sample allocation not given. The investigators took samples on day 63 after the first vaccine or placebo injection. This sequence joins TRBV6-2 or TRBV6-3 and TRBJ2-1, with 9 nucleotides matching TRBD2. The clonotype originates from a person aged 18-60 years who received the Ad26.COV2.S COVID-19 vaccine or a placebo. The input for sequencing was peripheral blood, taken in a trial of Ad26.COV2.S vaccine versus placebo. CDR3 region: CASSYSFGLANYNEQFF. The DNA of the CDR3 is TGTGCCAGCAGTTACTCGTTCGGACTAGCGAACTACAATGAGCAGTTCTTC.